This is a list of T cell receptor beta chains from one sample in a study of blood T cells in healthy people across ages. MiXCR, run by TCRdb on the 5' RACE reads, gives a single entry per CDR3 protein. The sample has around 990,000 distinct CDR3 sequences, 25% seen once; the top ten hold approximately 0.79%. The sample was also linked to a second study, of T cells of mothers and their children.

The sample taken for sequencing was blood. These receptors came from a girl aged 2-10 years in good health. Each CDR3 is given with its conserved first and last residue. D genes are given only for firm matches. Size values are once, few and many counts, or a class for expanded clones, and some rows have none.

J gene	D gene	V gene	clone size	CDR3 length	CDR3 protein	CDR3 DNA
TRBJ1-2	TRBD1	TRBV10-3	NA	14	CAISENDRGPGYTF	TGTGCCATCAGTGAAAACGACAGGGGGCCTGGCTACACCTTC
TRBJ2-2	NA	TRBV4-3	few	14	CASSQLSYTGELFF	TGCGCCAGCAGCCAACTAAGTTATACCGGGGAGCTGTTTTTT
TRBJ1-2	TRBD1	TRBV6-5	few	16	CASSYERDRGLYGYTF	TGTGCCAGCAGTTACGAACGGGACAGGGGACTCTATGGCTACACCTTC
TRBJ2-7	TRBD1	TRBV7-8	NA	16	CASSPWVDRGAYEQYF	TGTGCCAGCAGCCCCTGGGTCGACAGGGGGGCCTACGAGCAGTACTTC
TRBJ2-7	NA	TRBV7-2	few	15	CASSPDAGARYEQYF	TGTGCCAGCAGCCCTGACGCCGGGGCCCGATACGAGCAGTACTTC
TRBJ2-3	TRBD1	TRBV20-1	NA	15	CSAGGVRGRVDTQYF	TGCAGTGCCGGAGGCGTCAGGGGGCGTGTAGATACGCAGTATTTT
TRBJ1-4	TRBD1	TRBV12-3/TRBV12-4	NA	15	CASSFGTGRNEKLFF	TGTGCCAGCAGTTTTGGGACAGGGCGAAATGAAAAACTGTTTTTT
TRBJ1-1	NA	TRBV4-3	few	15	CASSHALRGNTEAFF	TGCGCCAGCAGCCATGCCTTAAGGGGAAACACTGAAGCTTTCTTT
TRBJ2-3	NA	TRBV6-1	NA	12	CAIRQDTDTQYF	TGTGCCATAAGACAGGACACAGATACGCAGTATTTT
TRBJ2-7	NA	TRBV5-1	NA	15	CASSLEPDSLYEQYF	TGCGCCAGCAGCTTGGAACCGGACAGCCTCTACGAGCAGTACTTC
TRBJ1-1	NA	TRBV12-3/TRBV12-4	few	14	CASSLGQVGTEAFF	TGTGCCAGCAGTTTGGGGCAGGTCGGGACTGAAGCTTTCTTT
TRBJ2-7	TRBD2	TRBV19	NA	16	CASSIPGLAGESEQYF	TGTGCCAGTAGTATCCCGGGACTAGCGGGAGAGTCCGAGCAGTACTTC
TRBJ2-1	NA	TRBV24-1	few	13	CATSDLPGNEQFF	TGTGCCACCAGTGATTTACCGGGCAATGAGCAGTTCTTC
TRBJ1-1	NA	TRBV7-8	few	15	CASSLGAVMNTEAFF	TGTGCCAGCAGCTTAGGAGCAGTCATGAACACTGAAGCTTTCTTT
TRBJ1-2	NA	TRBV4-1	NA	15	CASSQDRTATYGYTF	TGCGCCAGCAGCCAAGACAGAACCGCGACCTATGGCTACACCTTC
TRBJ2-7	NA	TRBV20-1	NA	12	CSAGAGTYEQYF	TGCAGTGCTGGGGCGGGTACCTACGAGCAGTACTTC
TRBJ1-5	TRBD1	TRBV16	NA	15	CASSQSGQGEQPQHF	TGTGCCAGCAGCCAATCAGGACAGGGCGAACAGCCCCAGCATTTT
TRBJ1-1	NA	TRBV19	NA	14	CASSIDQGYTEAVF	TGTGCCAGTAGTATTGACCAGGGGTACACTGAAGCTGTCTTT
TRBJ1-1	TRBD1	TRBV5-1	NA	16	CASSLDRGREYTEAFF	TGCGCCAGCAGCTTGGACAGGGGCCGGGAATACACCGAAGCTTTCTTT
TRBJ2-5	NA	TRBV4-1	few	15	CASSQLSNAQETQYF	TGCGCCAGCAGCCAACTTAGTAACGCCCAAGAGACCCAGTACTTC
TRBJ2-7	NA	TRBV29-1	NA	13	CSAGWGRSYEQYF	TGCAGCGCGGGGTGGGGTAGGTCCTACGAGCAGTACTTC